The sequence of this T cell receptor beta chain was determined in a study of blood T cell repertoires in COVID-19. Study details: PBMCs, B-cell-depleted T cells, or T cells were the source of the cDNA or gDNA that made up the material.

Germline CDR1 is KGHSH and CDR2 is LQKENI. The J segment lost 5 bases and the V segment lost 3 bases, leaving 8 bases of the junction unmatched. The CDR3 covers 16 residues. Sequenced by immunoSEQ multiplex PCR; TCRdb stores in-frame clones only, minus some. This sample has under 250,000 clones, with about 85% found just once. This TCR came from a man aged 50 or older who had recovered from COVID-19. J is TRBJ2-3 and V is TRBV18; 10 nucleotides align to TRBD2. Sequencing was done on a sample of peripheral blood. CDR3 protein: CASSPPALAGVDTQYF. CDR3 sequence (DNA): TGTGCCAGCTCACCCCCCGCCCTAGCGGGAGTAGATACGCAGTATTTT. Full variable domain (remainder filled in from reference TRBV18 and TRBJ2-3): NAGVMQNPRHLVRRRGQEARLRCSPMKGHSHVYWYRQLPEEGLKFMVYLQKENIIDESGMPKERFSAEFPKEGPSILRIQQVVRGDSAAYFCASSPPALAGVDTQYFGPGTRLTVL.